This entry concerns a single TCR beta chain. The antigen remains undetermined. This sample was taken from a study of cytomegalovirus exposure and HLA in healthy donors. Regarding the study as a whole: Most TCR sequences were seen very rarely across donors, but some public TCRs occurred in many. In an earlier analysis, productive rearrangement rates for most beta V segments clustered near 87% or 30%. Confirmation was obtained in vitro that three CMV-associated chains are specific for CMV antigens.

CDR3 length equals 13 residues. The germline V gene encodes CDR1 SEHNR and CDR2 FQNEAQ (reference sequence). V lost 7 bases and J 5 bases, leaving 11 bases between the germline ends. PCR was performed using 60 Vbeta and 13 Jbeta primers. TCRdb's table, derived via immunoSEQ multiplex PCR, lists solely in-frame clones and lacks some. Of roughly 220,000 clones listed, approximately 79% are singletons. Specimen: PBMCs. This sequence joins TRBV7-9 and TRBJ1-4; D uncertain. This clonotype was sampled from a man aged 45-65 years in good health and CMV-seronegative. CDR3 sequence (DNA): TGTGCCAGCACCACTCTGTCCAATGAAAAACTGTTTTTT. It encodes CASTTLSNEKLFF.